Shown below are 32 T cell receptor beta chains from a single sample sequenced in a study of blood T cell repertoires in COVID-19. Profiled with immunoSEQ multiplex PCR; TCRdb holds only in-frame clones, not every one. The sample has under 45,000 clones; roughly four fifths are singletons. The sequencing sample was made of peripheral blood. Every receptor here comes from a human donor with acute or convalescent COVID-19. The donor label of this sample is uncertain.

This clone occurred once. The V call is TRBV24-1, the J call TRBJ1-2, with a possible D match to TRBD1 (5 bases). Germline loops: CDR1 KGHDR, CDR2 SFDVKD. The CDR3 contains 14 residues. V lost 3 bases and J lost 4, with 11 bases in between. The CDR3 reads CATSDPQGFYGYTF. CDR3 bases: TGTGCCACCAGTGATCCTCAGGGTTTCTATGGCTACACCTTC.

This clone was observed a handful of times. The chain is built from TRBV30 and TRBJ1-6; 7 bases match TRBD1. Germline CDR1 and CDR2: GTSNPN and SVGIG (reference sequence). The length of the CDR3 is 14 residues. V lost 2 bases to trimming and J lost 10 bases; unmatched junction nucleotides: 8. DNA of the CDR3: TGTGCCTGGAGTACTGACAGGGCAGGATCACCCCTCCACTTT. It specifies CAWSTDRAGSPLHF.

The CDR3 sequence: CASSLMTGNEKLFF. The DNA of the CDR3 is TGTGCCAGCAGCTTGATGACAGGGAATGAAAAACTGTTTTTT. The chain joins TRBV5-5 to TRBJ1-4, with 7 bases lining up with TRBD1. In germline, CDR1 is SGHKS, CDR2 YYEKEE (reference sequence). V was pared by 1 base and J by 5 bases, with 2 bases of the junction left unmatched. CDR3 size: 14 residues.

The chain joins TRBV3-1 (or the pseudogene TRBV3-2) to TRBJ2-7; D possibly corresponds to TRBD1 (5 bases). This CDR3 is built from 13 residues. Germline CDR1 LGHDT, CDR2 YNNKEL (reference sequence). With 1 base removed from V and 2 bases from J, the gap between germline ends came to 6 bases. This CDR3 is CASSQGTTYEQYF. The CDR3 DNA reads TGTGCCAGCAGCCAAGGGACAACCTACGAGCAGTACTTC.

V and J are TRBV29-1 and TRBJ2-5; weak D call: TRBD2 (5 bases). Trimming cost V 3 bases and J 10 bases, with 9 bases left between them. This CDR3 has 10 residues. Germline V gene lookup returns CDR1 SQVTM and CDR2 ANQGSEA. CDR3 nucleotides: TGCAGCGTTGAGAGGGTGATCCAGTACTTC. This translates into CSVERVIQYF.

The chain employs TRBV5-4 and TRBJ1-4; 8 positions agree with TRBD1. Germline V gene sequence: CDR1 SGHNT, CDR2 YYREEE (reference sequence). V shed 1 base, J shed 7 bases, and the junction held 6 bases outside the gene matches. CDR3 length equals 15 residues. This CDR3 is CASSLTTGESEKLFF. The DNA of the CDR3 is TGTGCCAGCAGCTTGACGACAGGGGAGAGTGAAAAACTGTTTTTT.

This sequence joins TRBV2 and TRBJ1-5; D remains unclear. Germline values: CDR1 SNHLY, CDR2 FYNNEI. The CDR3 contains 14 residues. Trimming removed 2 bases at V and 3 bases at J, with 8 bases between. This chain's CDR3 is CASSENEYNQPQHF. DNA of the CDR3: TGTGCCAGCAGTGAAAACGAGTACAATCAGCCCCAGCATTTT.

V gene TRBV6-5 combines with J gene TRBJ2-2; D gene unclear. The CDR3 loop spans 13 amino acids. Germline V gene lookup returns CDR1 MNHEY and CDR2 SVGAGI. With 2 bases removed from V and 4 bases from J, the gap between germline ends came to 5 bases. CDR3 sequence (DNA): TGTGCCAGCAGTTACGGCCTCACCGGGGAGCTGTTTTTT. Its protein product is CASSYGLTGELFF.

With respect to this clone: Distinct nucleotide sequences in the sample also encode this CDR3. V and J are TRBV12-3 or TRBV12-4 and TRBJ2-5; D not certain. Trimming took off 3 bases at V and 5 bases at J, with 4 bases between the two ends. CDR3 length: 11 amino acids. The CDR3 spells CASSFGETQYF. DNA of the CDR3: TGTGCCAGCAGTTTTGGCGAGACCCAGTACTTC.

The chain recombines TRBV10-3 with TRBJ2-6; 9 nucleotides line up with TRBD2. Germline CDR1 reads ENHRY; CDR2 reads SYGVKD. The CDR3 runs 17 residues. Losses at the gene ends were 6 bases for V and 0 bases for J; bases not matched to a gene: 6. The CDR3 protein is CAIRERGDYSGANVLTF. The CDR3 nucleotides read TGTGCCATCAGGGAGCGGGGGGATTACTCTGGGGCCAACGTCCTGACTTTC.

This chain links TRBV27 with TRBJ2-3; TRBD2 agrees at 14 bases. This CDR3 has 17 amino acids. J gave up 7 bases and V 2 bases, and 8 bases lay outside the gene matches. Looked up from germline, CDR1 is MNHEY and CDR2 is SMNVEV (reference sequence). The CDR3 coding sequence is TGTGCCAGCAGTTTAAGACTAGCGGGAGGGACTGGCAATACGCAGTATTTT. Its translation: CASSLRLAGGTGNTQYF.

The chain joins TRBV2 to TRBJ1-1; 7 nucleotides agree with TRBD1. The CDR3 runs 14 residues. The germline gives CDR1 SNHLY, CDR2 FYNNEI. The ends lost 6 bases at V and 8 bases at J; junction bases unmatched: 12. CDR3 DNA: TGTGCCAGCAGGGTTCAGGGGCCAGGGGGAGAAGCTTTCTTT. Amino acid sequence: CASRVQGPGGEAFF.

The chain links TRBV5-1 to TRBJ2-3; 8 bases are a match to TRBD1. The germline CDR1 and CDR2 sequences are SGHRS and YFSETQ. The junction had 3 bases not matched to a gene; V was cut back by 0 bases and J by 0 bases. The CDR3 is 16 residues long. The CDR3, as DNA: TGCGCCAGCAGCTTGGATGGACAGGGCAGCACAGATACGCAGTATTTT. It translates to CASSLDGQGSTDTQYF.

This chain links TRBV10-3 with TRBJ2-2; perhaps TRBD1 as D (6 bases). Germline values: CDR1 ENHRY, CDR2 SYGVKD. This CDR3 contains 14 residues. Trimming shortened V by 6 bases and J by 0 bases, and 8 bases separated the two germline ends. CDR3 sequence reads: CAIRGHSNTGELFF. The DNA of the CDR3 is TGTGCCATCAGGGGACATTCGAACACCGGGGAGCTGTTTTTT.

This chain joins TRBV7-9 and TRBJ1-6; 7 bases agree with TRBD1. V trimming: 7 bases; J trimming: 8 bases; junction bases outside the gene matches: 11. The V gene's germline CDR1 is SEHNR and CDR2 FQNEAQ (reference sequence). This CDR3 has 15 amino acids. This CDR3 is CASIRLGQGDSPLHF. The CDR3 nucleotides read TGTGCCAGCATCCGTCTGGGGCAGGGGGATTCACCCCTCCACTTT.

This chain uses TRBV7-9 with TRBJ2-7; D is ambiguous. Germline-derived CDR1 and CDR2 are SEHNR and FQNEAQ (reference sequence). This CDR3 has 13 amino acids. With 5 bases removed from V and 4 bases from J, the gap between germline ends came to 12 bases. CDR3 region: CASSRREAYEQYF. In DNA, the CDR3 is TGTGCCAGCAGCCGCCGTGAGGCGTACGAGCAGTACTTC. The full variable domain, completed using reference TRBV7-9 and TRBJ2-7, is DTGVSQNPRHKITKRGQNVTFRCDPISEHNRLYWYRQTLGQGPEFLTYFQNEAQLEKSRLLSDRFSAERPKGSFSTLEIQRTEQGDSAMYLCASSRREAYEQYFGPGTRLTVT.

This clone was seen just once. The rearrangement joins TRBV7-3 to TRBJ2-1; 7 nucleotides match TRBD1. Germline assignment: CDR1 SGHTA and CDR2 FQGTGA. The CDR3 loop spans 15 amino acids. V gave up 3 bases and J gave up 4 bases; unmatched junction bases: 6. Here the CDR3 reads CASSFIGQVYNEQFF. The CDR3 DNA is TGTGCCAGCAGCTTCATAGGACAGGTTTACAATGAGCAGTTCTTC. Full variable domain (missing parts from reference TRBV7-3 and TRBJ2-1): GAGVSQTPSNKVTEKGKYVELRCDPISGHTALYWYRQSLGQGPEFLIYFQGTGAADDSGLPNDRFFAVRPEGSVSTLKIQRTERGDSAVYLCASSFIGQVYNEQFFGPGTRLTVL.

The chain carries TRBV28 and TRBJ1-5, with 10 positions matching TRBD1. Germline V gives CDR1 MDHEN, CDR2 SYDVKM. The length of the CDR3 is 16 residues. V shed 8 bases and J 4 bases; nucleotides not matched to a gene: 11. CDR3 sequence: CASFRTGGIFNQPQHF. The DNA for the CDR3 is TGTGCCAGCTTTCGGACAGGGGGGATTTTTAATCAGCCCCAGCATTTT.

The genes are TRBV5-1 and TRBJ2-5; 12 nucleotides match TRBD2. The germline V gene has CDR1 SGHRS and CDR2 YFSETQ. With V trimmed by 4 bases and J by 4 bases, 5 bases remained unmatched. The CDR3 loop spans 15 amino acids. CDR3 amino acids: CASSLTSGRLETQYF. CDR3 coding DNA: TGCGCCAGCAGCCTGACTAGCGGGAGATTAGAGACCCAGTACTTC.

In this sample, this clone turned up once. The rearrangement joins TRBV29-1 to TRBJ2-1, with 11 bases identical to TRBD1. The trim removed 8 bases at V and 7 bases at J, leaving 7 bases unmatched. The CDR3 consists of 13 residues. The V gene's germline CDR1 is SQVTM and CDR2 ANQGSEA. In DNA, the CDR3 is TGCAGCACTGGACAGGGGGCGGTGAATGAGCAGTTCTTC. It encodes CSTGQGAVNEQFF.

The chain couples TRBV11-3 to TRBJ2-3, with 9 bases identical to TRBD2. CDR3 length equals 14 residues. V shed 5 bases and J 6 bases; nucleotides not matched to a gene: 6. Germline V CDR1 and CDR2: SGHNT, YENEEA. The CDR3, as DNA: TGTGCCAGCAGCCCGGGGACTAGCCGGGATACGCAGTATTTT. The encoded protein is CASSPGTSRDTQYF.

The V and J genes are TRBV25-1 and TRBJ2-1; the match to TRBD2 covers 8 bases. V lost 8 bases, J lost 0 bases, and 6 bases stayed unmatched. This CDR3 has 15 residues. Germline V gene data show CDR1 as MGHDK and CDR2 as SYGVNS. CDR3 amino acids: CASSGGGSSYNEQFF. In DNA form, the CDR3 reads TGTGCCAGCTCAGGCGGGGGGAGCTCCTACAATGAGCAGTTCTTC. The whole variable domain, remainder taken from reference TRBV25-1 and TRBJ2-1, is EADIYQTPRYLVIGTGKKITLECSQTMGHDKMYWYQQDPGMELHLIHYSYGVNSTEKGDLSSESTVSRIRTEHFPLTLESARPSHTSQYLCASSGGGSSYNEQFFGPGTRLTVL.

This rearrangement joins TRBV5-1 to TRBJ2-2; 7 bases fit TRBD1. CDR3 length: 13 amino acids. Germline V lookup: CDR1 SGHRS, CDR2 YFSETQ. Trimming removed 7 bases from V and 1 base from J; junction bases left unmatched: 1. The CDR3 DNA is TGCGCCAGCTACAGGGGGAACACCGGGGAGCTGTTTTTT. Protein product: CASYRGNTGELFF.

The rearrangement uses TRBV18 and TRBJ2-5, with D hard to call. CDR1 is KGHSH and CDR2 is LQKENI in the germline V gene. CDR3 length equals 14 residues. Trimming shortened V by 0 bases and J by 4 bases, and 9 bases separated the two germline ends. As DNA, the CDR3 is TGTGCCAGCTCACCACCTTCAGGTGCAGAGACCCAGTACTTC. Translation gives CASSPPSGAETQYF.

This chain uses TRBV28 with TRBJ2-1; D not certain. Germline values: CDR1 MDHEN, CDR2 SYDVKM. The CDR3 is 12 amino acids. Deletions cut 5 bases from V and 9 bases from J, with 11 bases between. The CDR3 coding sequence is TGTGCCAGCAGTCAATCCCCGGGTGAGCAGTTCTTC. It specifies CASSQSPGEQFF.

V and J are TRBV27 and TRBJ2-3; 10 bases line up with TRBD2. V shed 3 bases, J shed 8 bases, and the junction held 11 bases outside the gene matches. The CDR3 is 16 residues long. The germline V gene encodes CDR1 MNHEY and CDR2 SMNVEV (reference sequence). The CDR3 sequence: CASSFWSSGSIGTQYF. CDR3 bases: TGTGCCAGCAGTTTTTGGTCTAGCGGGAGTATCGGTACGCAGTATTTT.

The sample holds one count of this clone. This rearrangement joins TRBV5-1 to TRBJ2-1, with D tentatively TRBD2 (6 bases). The V and J ends lost 3 bases and 8 bases respectively, with 18 bases between them. The CDR3 totals 15 residues. CDR1 and CDR2 (germline): SGHRS, YFSETQ. The CDR3 nucleotides read TGCGCCAGCAGCTGGGGCGGGACTCCGCGGGATGAGCAGTTCTTC. Its protein product is CASSWGGTPRDEQFF.

The V call is TRBV25-1, the J call TRBJ1-1; TRBD1 matches 7 bases. Trimming took 2 bases from V and 2 from J; bases not matched to a gene: 5. There are 15 residues in the CDR3. The V gene's germline CDR1 is MGHDK and CDR2 SYGVNS. CDR3 coding DNA: TGTGCCAGCAGTGAAACTAGGGGGCGAAACACTGAAGCTTTCTTT. Protein sequence: CASSETRGRNTEAFF.

This clone was picked up a small number of times. The chain couples TRBV6-5 to TRBJ2-7; tentative D call: TRBD1 (6 bases). Germline values: CDR1 MNHEY, CDR2 SVGAGI. This CDR3 has 14 amino acids. V was clipped by 5 bases and J by 7 bases, with 18 bases between them. CDR3 amino acids: CASSKSGTSWEQYF. The CDR3 bases are TGTGCCAGCAGTAAATCCGGGACATCGTGGGAGCAGTACTTC.

This chain joins TRBV24-1 and TRBJ2-5; 10 bases match TRBD1. Germline trimming cut 3 bases from V and 5 bases from J; bases unmatched to any gene: 8. Germline CDR1 and CDR2: KGHDR and SFDVKD. This CDR3 is built from 16 residues. The chain's CDR3 is CATSDPGTGVGETQYF. The CDR3 coding sequence is TGTGCCACCAGTGATCCCGGGACAGGGGTCGGGGAGACCCAGTACTTC.

The chain links TRBV5-1 to TRBJ2-3, with 7 bases matching TRBD2. Germline V gene sequence: CDR1 SGHRS, CDR2 YFSETQ. The CDR3 loop spans 15 amino acids. V shed 4 bases, J shed 1 base, and the junction held 6 bases outside the gene matches. The CDR3 protein is CASSRSGEGTDTQYF. CDR3 nucleotides: TGCGCCAGCAGCCGAAGCGGGGAGGGCACAGATACGCAGTATTTT.

V gene TRBV6-5 combines with J gene TRBJ2-7; 9 nucleotides match TRBD1. J was trimmed by 7 bases and V by 8 bases; bases with no gene match: 6. Germline CDR1 reads MNHEY; CDR2 reads SVGAGI. This CDR3 spans 12 amino acids. The CDR3 reads CASGTGGVEQYF. The CDR3 nucleotides read TGTGCCAGCGGAACAGGGGGCGTGGAGCAGTACTTC.